Following are 22 T cell receptor beta chains from one sample sequenced in a study of Graves' ophthalmopathy and Graves' hyperthyroidism. Scientists amplified the TCR beta CDR3 regions from RNA transcripts. An initial RT-PCR round employing HTBI primers preceded a second-round multiplex PCR. Using its own MiXCR run on the multiplex PCR reads, TCRdb lists one record per CDR3 protein. Altogether 200,000 to 300,000 distinct CDR3 sequences are present, around 50% being singletons, with the ten largest covering about 45%. The sample consisted of peripheral blood. The receptors stem from an adult man with Graves' ophthalmopathy.

J is TRBJ1-2 and V is TRBV10-3, with TRBD1 identical over 7 bases. The germline CDR1 and CDR2 sequences are ENHRY and SYGVKD. V lost 6 bases to trimming and J lost 8 bases; unmatched junction nucleotides: 3. This CDR3 is built from 11 residues. CDR3 in amino acids: CAISDRDGYTF. In DNA form, the CDR3 reads TGTGCCATCAGCGACAGGGACGGCTACACCTTC.

As to this clonotype: One end of the junction varies from germline; a read error may be responsible. J is TRBJ1-1 and V is TRBV24-1; D is possibly TRBD1 (6 bases). The CDR3 runs to 13 residues. Germline CDR1 KGHDR, CDR2 SFDVKD. The CDR3 is CATSDTGYTGAFF. Here the CDR3 DNA reads TGTGCCACCAGTGATACAGGGTACACTGGAGCTTTCTTT.

This clonotype was counted many times. CDR3 loop: CATSDASGGWQPQHF. The DNA for the CDR3 is TGTGCCACCAGTGATGCCTCAGGTGGATGGCAGCCCCAGCATTTT. The chain joins TRBV24-1 to TRBJ1-5; D remains ambiguous. This CDR3 is built from 15 residues. The ends were cut back, 3 bases at V and 7 bases at J, with 15 bases in the middle. In germline, CDR1 is KGHDR, CDR2 SFDVKD.

The chain has TRBV10-3 and TRBJ1-2; TRBD1 matches at 7 bases. J lost 4 bases, V lost 10 bases, and 15 bases had no gene match. The CDR3 is made up of 15 amino acids. Germline V CDR1 and CDR2: ENHRY, SYGVKD. The CDR3 region is CASRKITGEAYGYTF. In DNA form, the CDR3 reads TGTGCCAGCAGAAAAATCACAGGGGAGGCCTATGGCTACACCTTC.

This clonotype turned up a few times. V usage is TRBV6-1 and J usage is TRBJ1-2; possible D gene TRBD1, 5 bases. Trimming pared 5 bases from V and 4 bases from J, leaving 8 bases between. The CDR3 totals 12 residues. The germline V gene encodes CDR1 MNHNS and CDR2 SASEGT. Written as DNA, the CDR3 is TGTGCCAGCAGTAGGGACCTCTATGGCTACACCTTC. Amino acid sequence: CASSRDLYGYTF.

This clonotype was seen a handful of times. This chain uses TRBV20-1 with TRBJ2-7, with 7 positions matching TRBD2. The CDR3 runs 13 residues. CDR1 is DFQATT and CDR2 is SNEGSKA in the germline V gene (reference sequence). The ends lost 4 bases at V and 1 base at J; junction bases unmatched: 4. CDR3 residues: CSATPGLSYEQYF. In DNA, the CDR3 is TGCAGTGCTACCCCGGGACTATCCTACGAGCAGTACTTC.

The table lists this clonotype with a count of one. The chain recombines TRBV6-6 with TRBJ2-5; TRBD1 matches at 7 bases. Germline V lookup: CDR1 MNHNY, CDR2 SVGAGI (reference sequence). The CDR3 sequence is 15 residues long. V trimming: 2 bases; J trimming: 5 bases; junction bases outside the gene matches: 8. The CDR3 is CASSYTTGVGETQYF. For the CDR3, the DNA is TGTGCCAGCAGTTACACCACAGGGGTGGGGGAGACCCAGTACTTC.

This chain connects TRBV7-9 to TRBJ2-2; D might be TRBD2 (5 bases). The CDR3 runs to 15 residues. The germline CDR1 and CDR2 sequences are SEHNR and FQNEAQ (reference sequence). Trimming took 4 bases from V and 3 from J, leaving 12 bases between them. CDR3 in DNA: TGTGCCAGCAGCTGGACGGGAAATTACACCGGGGAGCTGTTTTTT. Residues: CASSWTGNYTGELFF.

V usage is TRBV10-2 and J usage is TRBJ2-5; D is perhaps TRBD2 (5 bases). CDR1 is WSHSY and CDR2 is SAAADI in the germline V gene. Trimming stripped 3 bases from V and 1 base from J, with 12 bases between. The CDR3 has 15 residues. CDR3 nucleotides: TGCGCCAGCAGTGACCAGGAGGACGGCCAAGAGACCCAGTACTTC. The encoded protein is CASSDQEDGQETQYF.

The V gene is TRBV6-5, the J gene TRBJ2-2; TRBD1 matches at 11 bases. Losses at the gene ends were 7 bases for V and 6 bases for J; bases not matched to a gene: 10. Germline lookup yields CDR1 MNHEY and CDR2 SVGAGI. The CDR3 is 16 amino acids. This CDR3 reads CASIELGTGGSGELFF. The CDR3 DNA reads TGTGCCAGCATTGAACTCGGGACAGGGGGATCCGGGGAGCTGTTTTTT.

The chain is built from TRBV12-3 or TRBV12-4 and TRBJ1-1; a possible D gene is TRBD1 (6 bases). V was pared by 5 bases and J by 0 bases, with 16 bases between. The CDR3 consists of 16 residues. The CDR3 DNA follows: TGTGCCAGCAGTCGTAACCGGGACACAATGAACACTGAAGCTTTCTTT. It yields the protein CASSRNRDTMNTEAFF.

The CDR3 DNA reads TGCAGCGGACTCGAGAGGGGGGGGGGCATACAGTACTTC. It is translated as CSGLERGGGIQYF. This chain connects TRBV29-1 to TRBJ2-7; possible D gene TRBD2, 7 bases. This CDR3 comprises 13 residues. V shed 7 bases and J shed 10 bases, with 23 bases lying between them. The germline CDR1 and CDR2 sequences are SQVTM and ANQGSEA.

In this sample, this clonotype turned up a few times. V gene TRBV9 combines with J gene TRBJ2-6; possibly TRBD1 or TRBD2 for D (5 bases each). In germline, CDR1 is SGDLS, CDR2 YYNGEE. V shed 4 bases and J shed 0 bases, with 14 bases lying between them. The CDR3 spans 17 residues. CDR3 sequence reads: CASSPVGRTSGANVLTF. The CDR3 DNA follows: TGTGCCAGCAGCCCGGTGGGACGAACCTCTGGGGCCAACGTCCTGACTTTC.

This clonotype was seen a handful of times. The genes are TRBV20-1 and TRBJ1-1; D unclear. The germline V and J ends were trimmed by 1 base and 3 bases, with 9 bases remaining between them. CDR1 and CDR2 (germline): DFQATT, SNEGSKA (reference sequence). The CDR3 sequence is 13 residues long. The CDR3, as DNA: TGCAGTGCTAGAGCAAGGGTGGACACTGAAGCTTTCTTT. Its translation: CSARARVDTEAFF.

This clonotype was found a few times. This chain connects TRBV6-2 or TRBV6-3 to TRBJ1-1, with D tentatively TRBD1 (5 bases). CDR1 MNHEY and CDR2 SVGEGT come from the germline V gene. The CDR3 has 16 residues. V was clipped by 6 bases and J by 5 bases, with 22 bases between them. Here the CDR3 DNA reads TGTGCCAGCAGCCGCCGACCTCCCTGGGGGAATACTGAAGCTTTCTTT. Amino acids: CASSRRPPWGNTEAFF.

V is TRBV5-1 and J is TRBJ2-7, with D possibly called TRBD1 or TRBD2 (5 bases each). Trimming took 5 bases from V and 0 from J, leaving 12 bases between them. Germline-derived CDR1 and CDR2 are SGHRS and YFSETQ. There are 14 residues in the CDR3. In DNA form, the CDR3 reads TGCGCCAGCAGGTGGGACGTCGGCTCCTACGAGCAGTACTTC. Its protein product is CASRWDVGSYEQYF.

The chain uses TRBV7-2 and TRBJ1-1, with 7 bases matching TRBD1. Trimming removed 6 bases from V and 10 bases from J; junction bases left unmatched: 11. The CDR3 has 13 residues. The germline V gene encodes CDR1 SGHTA and CDR2 FQGNSA. CDR3 sequence reads: CASREGEGAGAFF. CDR3 bases: TGTGCCAGCAGGGAGGGGGAGGGGGCCGGAGCTTTCTTT.

The chain's CDR3 is CASSLLAGGRKETQYF. In DNA, the CDR3 is TGTGCCAGCAGCCTACTAGCGGGAGGGCGGAAAGAGACCCAGTACTTC. The chain carries TRBV11-3 and TRBJ2-5, with 13 bases aligning to TRBD2. The V and J ends lost 5 bases and 3 bases, in that order; junction bases with no gene match: 6. This CDR3 region has 16 residues. CDR1 is SGHNT, CDR2 YENEEA, per germline.

V gene TRBV29-1 combines with J gene TRBJ1-1; D not resolved. Looked up from germline, CDR1 is SQVTM and CDR2 is ANQGSEA. This CDR3 contains 13 residues. V lost 8 bases, J lost 1 base, and 14 bases lay in between. The CDR3 nucleotides are TGCAGCTTAGCGGAGGTAACGAACACTGAAGCTTTCTTT. Protein product: CSLAEVTNTEAFF.

This chain joins TRBV12-3 or TRBV12-4 and TRBJ2-5, with 8 bases matching TRBD1. The CDR3 has 15 amino acids. J was trimmed by 5 bases and V by 4 bases; bases with no gene match: 9. In DNA form, the CDR3 reads TGTGCCAGCAGTTACTCTCAGGGGGCGGCGGAGACCCAGTACTTC. Translating gives CASSYSQGAAETQYF.

This clonotype was seen only once. This rearrangement joins TRBV9 to TRBJ1-4; perhaps TRBD1 as D (5 bases). The CDR3 spans 14 residues. Germline CDR1 is SGDLS and CDR2 is YYNGEE. The V gene lost 4 bases and the J gene lost 8 bases, with 15 bases spanning the gap. In DNA, the CDR3 is TGTGCCAGCAGCACGACAGCCCCGTCGGAAAAACTGTTTTTT. Translating gives CASSTTAPSEKLFF. The full variable domain, rest sourced from reference TRBV9 and TRBJ1-4, is DSGVTQTPKHLITATGQRVTLRCSPRSGDLSVYWYQQSLDQGLQFLIQYYNGEERAKGNILERFSAQQFPDLHSELNLSSLELGDSALYFCASSTTAPSEKLFFGSGTQLSVL.

The chain recombines TRBV7-6 with TRBJ2-7; maybe TRBD2 (5 bases). The J call may be mistaken, given a closer DNA end match to TRBJ2-1. This CDR3 region has 16 residues. Germline CDR1 is SGHVS and CDR2 is FNYEAQ. DNA of the CDR3: TGTGCCAGCAGCTTAGCGGAGGCAACCGCGTACAATGAGCAGTTCTTC. This translates into CASSLAEATAYNEQFF.